The 2 T cell receptor beta chains presented below share a single source sample, sequenced in a study of blood T cell repertoires in COVID-19. The table came from immunoSEQ multiplex PCR; TCRdb's copy has only in-frame clones and leaves some out. The repertoire consists of hundreds of thousands of clones, with around four fifths occurring once and the leading ten covering 2.5% to 3%. The sample comprised peripheral blood. All receptors come from a woman in her 70s with active or convalescent COVID-19.

There are a few counts of this clone. This chain connects TRBV4-2 to TRBJ2-3, with 7 bases matching TRBD2. Germline V gene sequence: CDR1 LGHNA, CDR2 YNFKEQ. This CDR3 comprises 14 residues. V shed 4 bases, J shed 5 bases, and the junction held 6 bases outside the gene matches. The CDR3 bases are TGTGCCAGCAGCCCCGGGGGGAGGAGAGATACGCAGTATTTT. This codes for CASSPGGRRDTQYF.

The rearrangement uses TRBV7-3 and TRBJ1-2, with TRBD1 identical over 7 bases. Trimming at V came to 3 bases and at J to 11 bases, leaving 6 bases not matched to a gene. Germline V gene sequence: CDR1 SGHTA, CDR2 FQGTGA. The CDR3 length is 12 residues. CDR3 sequence: CASSLAGGEYTF. DNA for the CDR3: TGTGCCAGCAGCTTGGCAGGGGGAGAGTACACCTTC.